The entry below describes one T cell receptor beta chain. Its matching antigen is unknown. The CDR3 runs to 13 residues. V lost 5 bases and J lost 6, with 12 bases in between. CDR1 is SNHLY, CDR2 FYNNEI, per germline. This sample was taken from a study of shared clonotypes between healthy human individuals. Study-level results: With few donors, the genetic and exposure-history diversity represented was limited.

Measured with immunoSEQ multiplex PCR; TCRdb has only the in-frame clones, and not every one. Found here are about 2,500,000 clones, more than 90% of them singletons; the top ten hold under 0.15%. The sequenced material came from naive CD4+ T cells sorted from blood. Subset: CD45RA+ positively selected. This clonotype was obtained from a young man in good health. The rearrangement joins TRBV2 to TRBJ2-3; D perhaps matches TRBD1 (6 bases). This CDR3 reads CASSLTGGDTQYF. The DNA for the CDR3 is TGTGCCAGCAGTTTGACAGGAGGTGATACGCAGTATTTT.